The 25 T cell receptor beta chains below were found in one sample sequenced in a study of blood T cell repertoires in COVID-19 (dated by TCRdb to the early 2020s). To prepare the library, the immunoSEQ multiplex PCR assay was applied. The source is immuneACCESS, and TCRdb retained only in-frame sequences with V and J called. Part of the clones is not carried over; for the studies checked, unresolved V genes explain less than half of this, and the remainder is unexplained. The sample includes approximately 150,000 clones, with 81% observed a single time. Around 8.5% of the sample comes from the top ten. Material: peripheral blood. These receptors were taken from a human donor in a cohort sampled during active COVID-19.

The chain links TRBV7-9 to TRBJ1-6, with 8 positions matching TRBD1. With 5 bases clipped from V and 7 bases from J, the junction kept 16 bases outside the gene matches. The CDR3 runs to 18 residues. The V gene's germline CDR1 is SEHNR and CDR2 FQNEAQ (reference sequence). As DNA, the CDR3 is TGTGCCAGCAGCCGCAGGCCGATCGGACAGGGCCCCAATTCACCCCTCCACTTT. Encoded protein: CASSRRPIGQGPNSPLHF.

V is TRBV7-6 and J is TRBJ2-5; the D gene is possibly TRBD2 (5 bases). V lost 4 bases and J lost 2, with 14 bases in between. Germline V gene lookup returns CDR1 SGHVS and CDR2 FNYEAQ. This CDR3 region has 15 residues. The CDR3 DNA reads as TGTGCCAGCAGCTCCATAGTTGGCGGGCAAGAGACCCAGTACTTC. This gives the protein CASSSIVGGQETQYF.

This chain links TRBV5-1 with TRBJ1-6; a weak D match, TRBD1 (6 bases). Germline V CDR1 and CDR2: SGHRS, YFSETQ. The CDR3 consists of 13 residues. V lost 4 bases and J 6 bases, leaving 8 bases between the germline ends. Here the CDR3 reads CASSPDSNSPLHF. In DNA form, the CDR3 reads TGCGCCAGCAGCCCGGACAGTAATTCACCCCTCCACTTT. Variable domain in full (rest from reference TRBV5-1 and TRBJ1-6): KAGVTQTPRYLIKTRGQQVTLSCSPISGHRSVSWYQQTPGQGLQFLFEYFSETQRNKGNFPGRFSGRQFSNSRSEMNVSTLELGDSALYLCASSPDSNSPLHFGNGTRLTVT.

The genes are TRBV27 and TRBJ2-7, with 8 bases that match TRBD2. In germline, CDR1 is MNHEY, CDR2 SMNVEV (reference sequence). Germline trimming cut 6 bases from V and 2 bases from J; bases unmatched to any gene: 6. The CDR3 contains 14 residues. The CDR3 reads CASRGAGGAYEQYF. CDR3 sequence (DNA): TGTGCCAGCAGAGGGGCGGGGGGCGCCTACGAGCAGTACTTC.

The CDR3 region is CASSDEVGGVLHF. As DNA, the CDR3 is TGTGCCAGCAGTGACGAGGTCGGGGGTGTCCTCCACTTT. The chain has TRBV6-4 and TRBJ1-6; possible D gene TRBD1, 5 bases. Trimming took 2 bases from V and 15 from J, leaving 14 bases between them. From germline, CDR1 is MRHNA and CDR2 SNTAGT. The CDR3 extends over 13 amino acids.

The chain links TRBV7-6 to TRBJ2-5; TRBD2 agrees at 8 bases. This CDR3 contains 16 residues. Germline assignment: CDR1 SGHVS and CDR2 FNYEAQ. J lost 5 bases, V lost 3 bases, and 11 bases had no gene match. The CDR3 loop reads CASSFVAAGEPETQYF. DNA for the CDR3: TGTGCCAGCAGCTTCGTAGCAGCGGGAGAACCCGAGACCCAGTACTTC.

CDR3 residues: CASSVQANTGELFF. For the CDR3, the DNA is TGCGCCAGCTCAGTCCAGGCGAACACCGGGGAGCTGTTTTTT. This chain joins TRBV5-1 and TRBJ2-2; D is undetermined. The V gene's germline CDR1 is SGHRS and CDR2 YFSETQ. The CDR3 loop spans 14 amino acids. Trimming left V 7 bases short and J 0 bases short, with 10 bases between.

The chain joins TRBV5-1 to TRBJ2-7; 8 nucleotides match TRBD1. The CDR3 totals 14 residues. Germline V gives CDR1 SGHRS, CDR2 YFSETQ. Trimming removed 5 bases from V and 1 base from J; junction bases left unmatched: 5. The CDR3 DNA follows: TGCGCCAGCAGGGGGGGACAGGAGTCCTACGAGCAGTACTTC. It yields the protein CASRGGQESYEQYF.

V is TRBV21-1 and J is TRBJ1-4. TRBV21-1 is described as a pseudogene. This CDR3 is built from 16 residues. The chain's CDR3 is CASSKGERATNEKLFF. The CDR3 DNA follows: TGTGCCAGCAGCAAAGGGGAGCGGGCAACTAATGAAAAACTGTTTTTT.

This chain joins TRBV13 and TRBJ2-7; 7 bases map to TRBD1. There are 16 residues in the CDR3. The V gene end was trimmed by 0 bases and the J gene end by 3 bases; junction bases not matched to a gene: 8. Germline V gene data show CDR1 as PRHDT and CDR2 as FYEKMQ (reference sequence). The CDR3 loop is CASSLGGGGWRYEQYF. CDR3 coding DNA: TGTGCCAGCAGCTTAGGAGGGGGCGGTTGGCGCTACGAGCAGTACTTC.

The chain employs TRBV2 and TRBJ2-7; possibly TRBD2 for D (6 bases). The V and J ends lost 4 bases and 1 base respectively, with 14 bases between them. Germline lookup yields CDR1 SNHLY and CDR2 FYNNEI. CDR3 size: 15 residues. The chain's CDR3 is CASSGLGVNSYEQYF. The DNA for the CDR3 is TGTGCCAGCAGTGGACTAGGGGTCAATTCCTACGAGCAGTACTTC.

This sequence joins TRBV25-1 and TRBJ1-4, with 8 bases matching TRBD1. Trimming took 7 bases from V and 7 from J; bases not matched to a gene: 8. This CDR3 spans 14 amino acids. From germline, CDR1 is MGHDK and CDR2 SYGVNS. The CDR3 spells CASTQQGVVEKLFF. Written as DNA, the CDR3 is TGTGCCAGCACCCAACAGGGGGTGGTTGAAAAACTGTTTTTT.

The V call is TRBV6-5, the J call TRBJ2-7; possible D gene TRBD1, 7 bases. Trimming took 6 bases from V and 4 from J, leaving 13 bases between them. The CDR3 has 13 residues. In germline, CDR1 is MNHEY, CDR2 SVGAGI. CDR3 nucleotides: TGTGCCAGCAGGGAGGGGGCTAGGTACGAGCAGTACTTC. Its protein product is CASREGARYEQYF.

The V and J genes are TRBV2 and TRBJ2-3; D is ambiguous. The CDR3 totals 12 residues. The V and J ends lost 3 bases and 3 bases respectively, with 4 bases between them. From germline, CDR1 is SNHLY and CDR2 FYNNEI. CDR3 sequence (DNA): TGTGCCAGCAGTGAGACAACAGATACGCAGTATTTT. Translated: CASSETTDTQYF.

This sequence joins TRBV7-9 and TRBJ1-1; no clear D. There are 12 residues in the CDR3. The germline V gene has CDR1 SEHNR and CDR2 FQNEAQ (reference sequence). Trimming left V 7 bases short and J 0 bases short, with 6 bases between. CDR3 coding DNA: TGTGCCAGCAAAACTGTGAACACTGAAGCTTTCTTT. It specifies CASKTVNTEAFF.

This clone was recorded once. The chain employs TRBV6-6 and TRBJ2-6, with a tentative D call TRBD2 (6 bases). The ends were cut back, 4 bases at V and 0 bases at J, with 10 bases in the middle. From germline, CDR1 is MNHNY and CDR2 SVGAGI (reference sequence). This CDR3 has 16 amino acids. The CDR3 loop reads CASSLEGISGANVLTF. CDR3 coding DNA: TGTGCCAGCAGTTTGGAGGGGATCTCTGGGGCCAACGTCCTGACTTTC.

J is TRBJ1-1 and V is TRBV7-3, with 8 nucleotides matching TRBD1. J gave up 4 bases and V 5 bases, and 15 bases lay outside the gene matches. The CDR3 consists of 17 residues. Germline CDR1 and CDR2: SGHTA and FQGTGA. CDR3 sequence (DNA): TGTGCCAGCAGCCTGCGATCGGACAGGGTGGGTTTCACTGAAGCTTTCTTT. It translates to CASSLRSDRVGFTEAFF.

This rearrangement joins TRBV21-1 to TRBJ2-7; TRBD1, the table's D call, lacks a check against the DNA. TRBV21-1 is reported as a pseudogene. The length of the CDR3 is 15 residues. The CDR3 here is CASSKPGGFFYEQYF. The CDR3, as DNA: TGTGCCAGCAGTAAACCAGGGGGTTTTTTTTACGAGCAGTACTTC.

The chain links TRBV2 to TRBJ1-4, with 8 bases aligning to TRBD1. Per germline, CDR1 SNHLY and CDR2 FYNNEI. This CDR3 region has 16 residues. V trimming: 4 bases; J trimming: 3 bases; junction bases outside the gene matches: 7. The CDR3 here is CASSGGQGAANEKLFF. The CDR3 nucleotides read TGTGCCAGCAGTGGGGGGCAGGGGGCAGCTAATGAAAAACTGTTTTTT. The full variable domain, with the rest looked up from reference TRBV2 and TRBJ1-4, is EPEVTQTPSHQVTQMGQEVILRCVPISNHLYFYWYRQILGQKVEFLVSFYNNEISEKSEIFDDQFSVERPDGSNFTLKIRSTKLEDSAMYFCASSGGQGAANEKLFFGSGTQLSVL.

This clone was observed a few times. V and J are TRBV9 and TRBJ2-3; 14 bases fit TRBD2. This CDR3 comprises 16 residues. V was pared by 4 bases and J by 3 bases, with 4 bases of the junction left unmatched. The germline gives CDR1 SGDLS, CDR2 YYNGEE. DNA for the CDR3: TGTGCCAGCAGCTCCGGGACTAGCGGGAGTACAGATACGCAGTATTTT. The encoded protein is CASSSGTSGSTDTQYF.

The chain carries TRBV9 and TRBJ1-5, with D tentatively TRBD1 (6 bases). Per the germline V gene, CDR1 is SGDLS and CDR2 is YYNGEE. V shed 1 base and J shed 2 bases, with 10 bases lying between them. The CDR3 has 15 amino acids. The CDR3 DNA follows: TGTGCCAGCAGCGTATCAGGGGTCGGCAATCAGCCCCAGCATTTT. Translated, it gives CASSVSGVGNQPQHF.

This clone has a handful of counts. The V and J genes are TRBV7-9 and TRBJ1-1, with D unclear. Germline V gene data show CDR1 as SEHNR and CDR2 as FQNEAQ (reference sequence). The ends were cut back, 0 bases at V and 6 bases at J, with 5 bases in the middle. The CDR3 length is 12 residues. CDR3 sequence: CASSLAQAEAFF. The DNA of the CDR3 is TGTGCCAGCAGCTTAGCACAAGCTGAAGCTTTCTTT.

The chain combines TRBV12-3 or TRBV12-4 with TRBJ1-3, with unresolved D. V lost 6 bases and J lost 3, with 3 bases in between. The CDR3 has 11 residues. The CDR3 region has the DNA TGTGCCAGCAGCTATGGAAACACCATATATTTT. Protein product: CASSYGNTIYF.

The chain employs TRBV9 and TRBJ2-2; 7 bases are shared with TRBD2. Germline V gene data show CDR1 as SGDLS and CDR2 as YYNGEE. This CDR3 comprises 15 residues. V lost 2 bases and J lost 6; bases outside the gene matches: 7. The CDR3 region has the DNA TGTGCCAGCAGCGTGGGCGGGAGTTTTGCCGGGGAGCTGTTTTTT. Protein sequence: CASSVGGSFAGELFF.

CDR3 amino acids: CASSDQTGYSGNTIYF. CDR3 coding DNA: TGTGCCAGTAGTGATCAAACAGGCTACTCTGGAAACACCATATATTTT. The gene calls are TRBV19 and TRBJ1-3; tentatively, D is TRBD1 (5 bases). Germline loops: CDR1 LNHDA, CDR2 SQIVND (reference sequence). Trimming left V 5 bases short and J 0 bases short, with 14 bases between. The CDR3 is 16 amino acids. Variable domain in full (rest from reference TRBV19 and TRBJ1-3): DGGITQSPKYLFRKEGQNVTLSCEQNLNHDAMYWYRQDPGQGLRLIYYSQIVNDFQKGDIAEGYSVSREKKESFPLTVTSAQKNPTAFYLCASSDQTGYSGNTIYFGEGSWLTVV.